This entry concerns a single T cell receptor (beta chain). Antigen unknown. Alopecia areata patients provided lesional scalp punch biopsies and peripheral blood. The data were obtained in a study of CD8+ T cells in alopecia areata. Study summary: Oral tofacitinib (5 to 10 mg twice daily) was administered to treated patients. Study results and limitations: Lesional scalp, notably in alopecia totalis/universalis, had clonality above that of normal scalp. Resident alphabeta T cells of normal skin are also sequenced in scalp samples. In patients, TCRs were shared less clearly than in mice, and HLA may possibly be involved.

CDR1 is SGHVS, CDR2 FQNEAQ, per germline. Trimming stripped 2 bases from V and 3 bases from J, with 7 bases between. The CDR3 runs 14 residues. Extraction and reverse transcription of RNA yielded cDNA as the sequencing template. Sequencing used immunoSEQ multiplex PCR; TCRdb keeps in-frame clones, though not all of them. The table records about 12,000 clones, more than 55% of them present only once. The chain joins TRBV7-8 to TRBJ2-2; TRBD1 is a possible D gene (6 bases). Sequenced material: skin. The TCR sequence derives from a human donor with alopecia areata. The CDR3 loop reads CASSLRTDTGELFF. The CDR3 region has the DNA TGTGCCAGCAGCTTAAGGACAGACACCGGGGAGCTGTTTTTT.